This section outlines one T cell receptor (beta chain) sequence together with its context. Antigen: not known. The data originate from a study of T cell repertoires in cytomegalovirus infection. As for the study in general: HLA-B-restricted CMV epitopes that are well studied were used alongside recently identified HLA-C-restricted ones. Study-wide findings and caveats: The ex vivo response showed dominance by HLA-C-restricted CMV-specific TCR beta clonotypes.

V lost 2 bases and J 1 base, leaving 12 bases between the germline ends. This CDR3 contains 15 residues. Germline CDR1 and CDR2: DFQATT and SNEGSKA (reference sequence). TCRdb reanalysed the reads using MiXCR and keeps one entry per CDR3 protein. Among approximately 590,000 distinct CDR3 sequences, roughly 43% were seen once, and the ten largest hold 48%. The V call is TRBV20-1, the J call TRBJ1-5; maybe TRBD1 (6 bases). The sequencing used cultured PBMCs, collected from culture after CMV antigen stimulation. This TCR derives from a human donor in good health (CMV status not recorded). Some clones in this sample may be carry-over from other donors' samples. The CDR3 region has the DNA TGCAGTGCTAGACCCAGGGGCTTGAGCAATCAGCCCCAGCATTTT. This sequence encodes CSARPRGLSNQPQHF.